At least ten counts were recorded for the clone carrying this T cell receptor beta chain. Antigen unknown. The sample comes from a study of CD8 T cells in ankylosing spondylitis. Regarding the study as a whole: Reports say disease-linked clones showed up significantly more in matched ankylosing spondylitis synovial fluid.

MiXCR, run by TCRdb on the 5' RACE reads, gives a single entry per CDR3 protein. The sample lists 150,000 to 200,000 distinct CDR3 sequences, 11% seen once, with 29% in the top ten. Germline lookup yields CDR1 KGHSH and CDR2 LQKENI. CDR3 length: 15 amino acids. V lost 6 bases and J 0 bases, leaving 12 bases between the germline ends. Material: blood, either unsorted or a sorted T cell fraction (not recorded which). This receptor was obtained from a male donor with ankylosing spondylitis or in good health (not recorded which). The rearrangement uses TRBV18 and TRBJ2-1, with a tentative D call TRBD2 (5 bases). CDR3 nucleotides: TGTGCCAGCTCTTGGGAGTTCTCCTCCTACAATGAGCAGTTCTTC. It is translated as CASSWEFSSYNEQFF.